The rows below give T cell receptor beta chains drawn from one sample of a study of blood T cell repertoires in COVID-19. Libraries were prepared by immunoSEQ multiplex PCR; TCRdb keeps only in-frame clonotypes and omits some of them. The sample consists of approximately 300,000 clones, 88% of them appearing once. Sequenced material: peripheral blood. The receptors derive from a woman aged 45-60 years with active or convalescent COVID-19. The CDR3 runs from the conserved cysteine through the conserved F or W. Fields, in order: D gene, V gene, clone size, J gene, CDR3 DNA, CDR3 protein. The D gene is left open where the match is weak. Some rows mark clone size as missing; the rest say once, few, many or name a class of expanded clone.

>.|TRBV5-4|once|TRBJ1-2
TGTGCCAGCAGCTTGTGGGGGGGAGGGTATGGCTACACCTTC
CASSLWGGGYGYTF
>.|TRBV18|.|TRBJ2-3
TGTGCCAGCTCGACGTCGCGGGGAAACACAGATACGCAGTATTTT
CASSTSRGNTDTQYF
>.|TRBV10-3|.|TRBJ1-1
TGTGCCATCAGTGTCGTCCCCCCGGGCGACAGGAGGAACACTGAAGCTTTCTTT
CAISVVPPGDRRNTEAFF
>.|TRBV30|.|TRBJ1-6
TGTGCCTGGAGTGACGGCTATAATTCACCCCTCCACTTT
CAWSDGYNSPLHF
>.|TRBV10-3|.|TRBJ2-2
TGTGCCATCAGTGAGGCGGGAACGGACGGGGAGCTGTTTTTT
CAISEAGTDGELFF
>.|TRBV6-2/TRBV6-3|.|TRBJ2-6
TGTGCCAGCAGTTATTCTGTTGGGGCCAACGTCCTGACTTTC
CASSYSVGANVLTF
>TRBD1|TRBV18|.|TRBJ2-3
TGTGCCAGCTCACCGGTCATTCTGACAGGGGGTTTAGCAGATACGCAGTATTTT
CASSPVILTGGLADTQYF
>.|TRBV28|.|TRBJ2-2
TGTGCCAGCACTCCCGTGGGGGGAACGAACACCGGGGAGCTGTTTTTT
CASTPVGGTNTGELFF
>TRBD1|TRBV29-1|.|TRBJ1-2
TGCAGCGTTGAAGTGTGGACAGGGCTTGGCTACACCTTC
CSVEVWTGLGYTF
>.|TRBV4-3|.|TRBJ1-4
TGCGCCAGCAGCCAAGATTTGGGCGAAAAACTGTTTTTT
CASSQDLGEKLFF
>TRBD2|TRBV3-1/TRBV3-2|.|TRBJ2-1
TGTGCCAGCAGCCCTACTTCTAGCGGGGGAAACAATGAGCAGTTCTTC
CASSPTSSGGNNEQFF
>.|TRBV6-2/TRBV6-3|once|TRBJ1-1
TGTGCCAGCAGTTACTCTGGCACACTGAACACTGAAGCTTTCTTT
CASSYSGTLNTEAFF
>TRBD1|TRBV27|once|TRBJ1-1
TGTGCCAGCAGTTTACTCCGGACAGGAGAAGCTTTCTTT
CASSLLRTGEAFF
>TRBD1|TRBV7-9|.|TRBJ1-1
TGTGCCAGCAGCTTAGCCAAATTACAGGGGGTGAGACTGAACACTGAAGCTTTCTTT
CASSLAKLQGVRLNTEAFF
>TRBD1|TRBV30|.|TRBJ1-2
TGTGCCTGGACGGGACAGGGGGCTGGCTATGGCTACACCTTC
CAWTGQGAGYGYTF
>.|TRBV19|.|TRBJ1-3
TGTGCCAGTAGTCTAACGACATCCAGCTCTGGAAACACCATATATTTT
CASSLTTSSSGNTIYF
>.|TRBV28|.|TRBJ1-5
TGTGCCAGCAGTTTGGGGGGTACTTGGTGGGGCAATCAGCCCCAGCATTTT
CASSLGGTWWGNQPQHF
>TRBD1|TRBV6-2/TRBV6-3|.|TRBJ2-5
TGTGCCAGCAGTACACAGGGGACCCAAGAGACCCAGTACTTC
CASSTQGTQETQYF
>TRBD1|TRBV18|.|TRBJ1-1
TGTGCCAGCTCACCAGGCGGGGACAGGCACACTGAAGCTTTCTTT
CASSPGGDRHTEAFF
>.|TRBV5-1|.|TRBJ1-2
TGCGCCAGCAGTCCGACCGGGTCTTCCTTCGGCTACACCTTC
CASSPTGSSFGYTF
>TRBD2|TRBV7-2|.|TRBJ2-7
TGTGCCAGCAGCTTGTGGACTAGCGGGGACATCTACGAGCAGTACTTC
CASSLWTSGDIYEQYF
>.|TRBV11-2|few|TRBJ1-1
TGTGCCAGCAGCTTCCAGAGGAACGTTGAAGCTTTCTTT
CASSFQRNVEAFF
>.|TRBV2|.|TRBJ2-5
TGTGCCAGCAGTGAGGGGCAGCAAGAGACCCAGTACTTC
CASSEGQQETQYF
>.|TRBV4-2|.|TRBJ2-5
TGTGCCAGCAGCCAAGATCCGGCAGGGTCCAAAGAGACCCAGTACTTC
CASSQDPAGSKETQYF
>.|TRBV19|.|TRBJ2-3
TGTGCCAGTAGTACTCTCATAAGCGAAACAAGCACAGATACGCAGTATTTT
CASSTLISETSTDTQYF
>TRBD1|TRBV27|once|TRBJ1-5
TGTGCCAGCAGTTTAGATGGAGGGACAGGGGTCGTCAATCAGCCCCAGCATTTT
CASSLDGGTGVVNQPQHF
>TRBD1|TRBV18|.|TRBJ2-7
TGTGCCAGCTCACCAGGGACAGACACCCATGGATTTTACGAGCAGTACTTC
CASSPGTDTHGFYEQYF
>TRBD1|TRBV7-2|.|TRBJ2-7
TGTGCCAGCAGCTTTCCTGTGACAGGGGCCACCCAGCCCTACGAGCAGTACTTC
CASSFPVTGATQPYEQYF
>TRBD2|TRBV3-1/TRBV3-2|.|TRBJ2-3
TGTGCCAGCAGCCCGCCCACTAGCGGGGGCACAGATACGCAGTATTTT
CASSPPTSGGTDTQYF
>TRBD1|TRBV3-1/TRBV3-2|.|TRBJ1-1
TGTGCCAGCAGCCAAGGGACAGGTCTGCCTGAAGCTTTCTTT
CASSQGTGLPEAFF
>.|TRBV7-2|.|TRBJ2-7
TGTGCCAGCAGCTTGGGTTTTGGACTCTACGAGCAGTACTTC
CASSLGFGLYEQYF
>.|TRBV6-5|.|TRBJ2-7
TGTGCCAGCAAAGGGGGTTCTAGCGGACCTTACGAGCAGTACTTC
CASKGGSSGPYEQYF
>TRBD1|TRBV6-6|.|TRBJ2-7
TGTGCCAGCAGTGCCCTGAGGGACAGCTACGAGCAGTACTTC
CASSALRDSYEQYF
>TRBD2|TRBV4-3|.|TRBJ2-3
TGCGCCAGCAGCCAAAGTGGCGGGAGCCCAGATACGCAGTATTTT
CASSQSGGSPDTQYF
>TRBD2|TRBV27|.|TRBJ2-3
TGTGCCAGCACCCGACTAGCGGAGAAGGATACGCAGTATTTT
CASTRLAEKDTQYF
>TRBD2|TRBV4-2|.|TRBJ2-7
TGTGCCAGCAGCCAAGTCCGGGACTATCTATACGAGCAGTACTTC
CASSQVRDYLYEQYF
>.|TRBV7-2|.|TRBJ2-7
TGTGCCAGCAGCTTAGGCCGGGTCTCCTACGAGCAGTACTTC
CASSLGRVSYEQYF
>.|TRBV19|.|TRBJ1-5
TGTGCCAGTACCCTGGACAGAGGCAGCAATCAGCCCCAGCATTTT
CASTLDRGSNQPQHF
>.|TRBV12-5|.|TRBJ2-5
TGTGCTAGTGGTTTTGGGGGGGCCCAAGAGACCCAGTACTTC
CASGFGGAQETQYF
>.|TRBV27|.|TRBJ1-1
TGTGCCAGCAGTTTCGGGTCTATCACTGAAGCTTTCTTT
CASSFGSITEAFF
>TRBD1|TRBV7-2|once|TRBJ1-2
TGTGCCAGCAGCCCGGACAGGGAGTCCCGAAGTTATGGCTACACCTTC
CASSPDRESRSYGYTF
>.|TRBV6-2/TRBV6-3|.|TRBJ1-4
TGTGCCAGCAGTTACCCTTTTTCGCCCGAGGAAAAACTGTTTTTT
CASSYPFSPEEKLFF
>TRBD2|TRBV30|.|TRBJ2-3
TGTGCCTGGAGTCACGGACTAGCAGTAGATACGCAGTATTTT
CAWSHGLAVDTQYF
>.|TRBV12-3/TRBV12-4|.|TRBJ1-1
TGTGCCAGCAGTATACGGGGTGTCACTGAAGCTTTCTTT
CASSIRGVTEAFF
>TRBD1|TRBV5-1|.|TRBJ2-5
TGCGCCAGCAGCCTTGGAGGGACAGGGGAAGAGACCCAGTACTTC
CASSLGGTGEETQYF
>.|TRBV11-1|.|TRBJ2-7
TGTGCCAGCAGCGAAAACAGGGGGGGGTACGAGCAGTACTTC
CASSENRGGYEQYF
>.|TRBV15|.|TRBJ1-5
TGTGCCACCAGCAGAGATCGGGGGTATAGCAATCAGCCCCAGCATTTT
CATSRDRGYSNQPQHF
>TRBD1|TRBV10-3|.|TRBJ2-7
TGTGCCACCCAGGGGGCTGGCGAGCAGTACTTC
CATQGAGEQYF
>TRBD1|TRBV28|.|TRBJ1-6
TGTGCCACCTCGGGACAGGGCTCCTATAATTCACCCCTCCACTTT
CATSGQGSYNSPLHF
>TRBD1|TRBV30|.|TRBJ1-1
TGTGCCTGGTACCGGACAGGGGCTCACACTGAAGCTTTCTTT
CAWYRTGAHTEAFF
>.|TRBV5-1|.|TRBJ1-1
TGCGCCAGCAGCTTGGGGGGCACCACTGAAGCTTTCTTT
CASSLGGTTEAFF
>TRBD1|TRBV6-1|.|TRBJ2-7
TGTGCCAGCAGATCCCGACAGGGGACATACGAGCAGTACTTC
CASRSRQGTYEQYF
>.|TRBV7-9|.|TRBJ2-7
TGTGCCAGCAGCTTAGTGGCGGGCAGCTTTGATACCTACGAGCAGTACTTC
CASSLVAGSFDTYEQYF
>TRBD1|TRBV6-5|.|TRBJ2-3
TGTGCCAGCAGGCGGGACAGGGGCCCAGATACGCAGTATTTT
CASRRDRGPDTQYF
>TRBD1|TRBV18|.|TRBJ2-5
TGTGCCAGCTCACCGGGACAGGATTTGTCGGCCCAGTACTTC
CASSPGQDLSAQYF
>TRBD1|TRBV6-5|.|TRBJ1-2
TGTGCCAGCAGTTCCCAGACAGGGCCCTATGGCTACACCTTC
CASSSQTGPYGYTF
>.|TRBV6-2/TRBV6-3|.|TRBJ2-2
TGTGCCAGCAGCCCCCGCGGGATGGTTAACACCGGGGAGCTGTTTTTT
CASSPRGMVNTGELFF
>TRBD2|TRBV18|.|TRBJ2-1
TGTGCCAGCTCACCGTCGAGGGGGGGTACTAGCGGACACTCCTACAATGAGCAGTTCTTC
CASSPSRGGTSGHSYNEQFF